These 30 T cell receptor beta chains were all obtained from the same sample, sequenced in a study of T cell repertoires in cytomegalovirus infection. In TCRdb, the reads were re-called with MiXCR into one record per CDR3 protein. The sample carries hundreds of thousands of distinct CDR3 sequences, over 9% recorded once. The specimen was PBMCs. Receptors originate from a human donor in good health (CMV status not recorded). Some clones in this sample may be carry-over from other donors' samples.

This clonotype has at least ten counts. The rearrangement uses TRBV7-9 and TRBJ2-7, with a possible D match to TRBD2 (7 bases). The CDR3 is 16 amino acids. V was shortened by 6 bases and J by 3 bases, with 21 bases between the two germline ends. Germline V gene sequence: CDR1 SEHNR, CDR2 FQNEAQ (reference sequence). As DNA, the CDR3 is TGTGCCAGCAGTCCGCCGGACGGGGGGCGAAGCTACGAGCAGTACTTC. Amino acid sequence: CASSPPDGGRSYEQYF.

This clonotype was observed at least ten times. Here the CDR3 reads CASSTTAGAGTRNYGYTF. Here the CDR3 DNA reads TGTGCCAGCTCAACCACAGCAGGGGCAGGTACCCGGAACTATGGCTACACCTTC. This sequence joins TRBV18 and TRBJ1-2; D possibly corresponds to TRBD1 (6 bases). This CDR3 spans 18 amino acids. The germline V and J ends were trimmed by 5 bases and 2 bases, with 24 bases remaining between them. CDR1 and CDR2 from the germline V gene are KGHSH and LQKENI.

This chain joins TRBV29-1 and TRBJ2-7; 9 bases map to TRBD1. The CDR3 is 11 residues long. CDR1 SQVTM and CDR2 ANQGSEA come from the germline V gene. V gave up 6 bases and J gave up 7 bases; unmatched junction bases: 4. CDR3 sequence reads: CSVGTGLEQYF. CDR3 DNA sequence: TGCAGCGTAGGGACAGGGTTAGAGCAGTACTTC.

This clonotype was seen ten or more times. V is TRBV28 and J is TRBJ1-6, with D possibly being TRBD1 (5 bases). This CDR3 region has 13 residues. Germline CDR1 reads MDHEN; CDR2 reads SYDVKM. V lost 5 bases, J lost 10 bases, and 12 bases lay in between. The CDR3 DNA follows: TGTGCCAGCAGTGTGGGACGCGGGTCACCCCTCCACTTT. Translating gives CASSVGRGSPLHF.

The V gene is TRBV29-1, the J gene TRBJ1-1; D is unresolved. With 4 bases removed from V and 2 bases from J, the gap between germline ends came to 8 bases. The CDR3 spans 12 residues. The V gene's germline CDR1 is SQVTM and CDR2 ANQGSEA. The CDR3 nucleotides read TGCAGCGTTGGGTTGGGAAACACTGAAGCTTTCTTT. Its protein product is CSVGLGNTEAFF.

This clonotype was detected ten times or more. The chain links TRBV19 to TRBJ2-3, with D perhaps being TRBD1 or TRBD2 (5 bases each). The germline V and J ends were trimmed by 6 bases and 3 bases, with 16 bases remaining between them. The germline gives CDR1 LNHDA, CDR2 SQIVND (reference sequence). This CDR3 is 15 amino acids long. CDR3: CASSPGRRFTDTQYF. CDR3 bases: TGTGCCAGTAGCCCGGGACGCCGTTTTACAGATACGCAGTATTTT. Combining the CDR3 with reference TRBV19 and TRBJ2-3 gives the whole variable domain DGGITQSPKYLFRKEGQNVTLSCEQNLNHDAMYWYRQDPGQGLRLIYYSQIVNDFQKGDIAEGYSVSREKKESFPLTVTSAQKNPTAFYLCASSPGRRFTDTQYFGPGTRLTVL.

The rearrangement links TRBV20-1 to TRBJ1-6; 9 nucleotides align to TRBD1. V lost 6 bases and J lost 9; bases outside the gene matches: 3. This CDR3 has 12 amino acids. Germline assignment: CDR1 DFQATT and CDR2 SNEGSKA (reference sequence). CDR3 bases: TGCAGTGCGGGACAGGGTTCTTCACCCCTCCACTTT. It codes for CSAGQGSSPLHF.

The CDR3 protein is CASSQNEGSLGTDTQYF. DNA of the CDR3: TGTGCCAGCAGCCAAAACGAGGGTAGCTTAGGCACAGATACGCAGTATTTT. This chain joins TRBV3-1 and TRBJ2-3; D may be TRBD2 (5 bases). This CDR3 spans 17 amino acids. Germline lookup yields CDR1 LGHDT and CDR2 YNNKEL (reference sequence). Trimming stripped 2 bases from V and 1 base from J, with 16 bases between.

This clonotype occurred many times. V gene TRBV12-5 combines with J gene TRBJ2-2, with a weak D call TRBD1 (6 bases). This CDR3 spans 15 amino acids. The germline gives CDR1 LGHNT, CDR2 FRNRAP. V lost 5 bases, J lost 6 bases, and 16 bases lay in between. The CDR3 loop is CASGPPLGAPGELFF. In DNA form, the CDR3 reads TGTGCTAGTGGTCCGCCCCTGGGGGCACCCGGGGAGCTGTTTTTT.

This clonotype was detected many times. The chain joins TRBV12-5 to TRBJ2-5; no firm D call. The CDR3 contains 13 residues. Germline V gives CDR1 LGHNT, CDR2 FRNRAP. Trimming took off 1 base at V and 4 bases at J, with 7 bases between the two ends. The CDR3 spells CASGLGWAETQYF. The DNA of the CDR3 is TGTGCTAGTGGTTTGGGGTGGGCAGAGACCCAGTACTTC.

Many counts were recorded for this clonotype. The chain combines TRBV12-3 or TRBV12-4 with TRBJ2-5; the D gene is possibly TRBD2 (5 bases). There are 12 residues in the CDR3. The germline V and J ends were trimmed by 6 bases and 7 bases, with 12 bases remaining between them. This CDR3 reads CASRTGLGTQYF. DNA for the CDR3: TGTGCCAGCAGGACGGGGTTAGGGACCCAGTACTTC.

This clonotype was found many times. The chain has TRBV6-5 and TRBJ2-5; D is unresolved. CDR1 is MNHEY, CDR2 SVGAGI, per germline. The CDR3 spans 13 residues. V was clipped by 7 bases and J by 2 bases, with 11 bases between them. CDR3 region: CASTPFEQETQYF. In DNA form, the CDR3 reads TGTGCCAGCACGCCCTTCGAACAAGAGACCCAGTACTTC.

In nucleotides, the CDR3 is TGTGCCAGTAGTATACCGGGGGAAGACTACGAGCAGTACTTC. This codes for CASSIPGEDYEQYF. The V gene is TRBV19, the J gene TRBJ2-7; D perhaps matches TRBD2 (6 bases). The CDR3 runs to 14 residues. Germline V gene sequence: CDR1 LNHDA, CDR2 SQIVND (reference sequence). Trimming removed 2 bases at V and 3 bases at J, with 11 bases between. Full variable domain (missing parts from reference TRBV19 and TRBJ2-7): DGGITQSPKYLFRKEGQNVTLSCEQNLNHDAMYWYRQDPGQGLRLIYYSQIVNDFQKGDIAEGYSVSREKKESFPLTVTSAQKNPTAFYLCASSIPGEDYEQYFGPGTRLTVT.

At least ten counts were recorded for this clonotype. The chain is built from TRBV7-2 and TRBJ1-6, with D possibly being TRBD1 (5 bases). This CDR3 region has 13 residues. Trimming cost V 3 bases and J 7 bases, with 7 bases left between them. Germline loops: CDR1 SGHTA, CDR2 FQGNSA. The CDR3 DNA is TGTGCCAGCAGCTTGCAGGGAAATTCACCCCTCCACTTT. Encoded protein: CASSLQGNSPLHF.

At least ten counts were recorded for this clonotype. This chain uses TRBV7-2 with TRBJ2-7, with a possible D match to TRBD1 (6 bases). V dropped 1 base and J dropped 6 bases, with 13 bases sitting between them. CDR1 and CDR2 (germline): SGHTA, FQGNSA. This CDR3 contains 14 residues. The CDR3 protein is CASSLVPGASEQYF. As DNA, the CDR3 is TGTGCCAGCAGCTTAGTACCAGGGGCAAGCGAGCAGTACTTC.

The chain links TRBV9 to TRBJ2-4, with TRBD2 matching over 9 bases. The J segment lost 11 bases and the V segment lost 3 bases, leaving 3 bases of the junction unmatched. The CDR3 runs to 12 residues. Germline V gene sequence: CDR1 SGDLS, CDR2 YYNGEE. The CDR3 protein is CASSGGGEVQYF. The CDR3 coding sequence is TGTGCCAGCAGCGGCGGGGGGGAGGTTCAGTACTTC.

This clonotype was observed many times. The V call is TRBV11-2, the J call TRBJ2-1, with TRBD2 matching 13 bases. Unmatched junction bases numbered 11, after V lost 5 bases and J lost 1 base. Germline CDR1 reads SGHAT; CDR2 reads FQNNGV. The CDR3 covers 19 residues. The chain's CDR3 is CASSQGLAGHSESYNEQFF. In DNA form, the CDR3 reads TGTGCCAGCAGCCAGGGACTAGCGGGACACTCCGAGTCCTACAATGAGCAGTTCTTC.

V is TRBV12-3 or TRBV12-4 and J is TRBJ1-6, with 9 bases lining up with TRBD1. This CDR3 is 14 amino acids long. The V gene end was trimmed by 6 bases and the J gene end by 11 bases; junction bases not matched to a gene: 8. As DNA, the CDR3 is TGTGCCAGCAGCCCATCCCGGGACAGGGCACCCCTCCACTTT. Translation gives CASSPSRDRAPLHF.

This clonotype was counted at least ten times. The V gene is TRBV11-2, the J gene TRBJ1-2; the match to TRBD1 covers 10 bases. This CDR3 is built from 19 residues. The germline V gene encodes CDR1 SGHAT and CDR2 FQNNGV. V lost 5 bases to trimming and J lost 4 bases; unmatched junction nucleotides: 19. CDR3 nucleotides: TGTGCCAGCAGCCAGGGGCCGGGACAGGGGAATCTTGGCCTCTATGGCTACACCTTC. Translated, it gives CASSQGPGQGNLGLYGYTF.

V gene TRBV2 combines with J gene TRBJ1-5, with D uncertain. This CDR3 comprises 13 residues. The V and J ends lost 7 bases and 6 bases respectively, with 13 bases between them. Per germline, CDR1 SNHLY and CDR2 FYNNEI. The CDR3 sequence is CASKEVVGQPQHF. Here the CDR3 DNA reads TGTGCCAGCAAGGAGGTGGTGGGTCAGCCCCAGCATTTT.

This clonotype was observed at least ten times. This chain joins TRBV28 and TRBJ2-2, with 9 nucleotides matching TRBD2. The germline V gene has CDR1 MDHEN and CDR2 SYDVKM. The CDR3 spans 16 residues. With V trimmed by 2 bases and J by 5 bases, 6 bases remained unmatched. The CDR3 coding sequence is TGTGCCAGCAGTTTACGGCGGGAGGGGGGTACCGGGGAGCTGTTTTTT. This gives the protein CASSLRREGGTGELFF.

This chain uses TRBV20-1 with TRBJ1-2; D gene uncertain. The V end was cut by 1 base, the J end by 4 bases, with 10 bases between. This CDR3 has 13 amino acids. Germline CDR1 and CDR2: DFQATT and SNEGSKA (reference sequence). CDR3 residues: CSARVQASYGYTF. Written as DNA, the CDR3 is TGCAGTGCTAGAGTCCAGGCCTCCTATGGCTACACCTTC.

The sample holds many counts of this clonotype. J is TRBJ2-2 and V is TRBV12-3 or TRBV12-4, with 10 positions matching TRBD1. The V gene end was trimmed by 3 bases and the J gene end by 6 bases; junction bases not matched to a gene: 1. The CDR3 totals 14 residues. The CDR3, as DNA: TGTGCCAGCAGTTTCGGGACAGGGGCCGGGGAGCTGTTTTTT. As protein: CASSFGTGAGELFF.

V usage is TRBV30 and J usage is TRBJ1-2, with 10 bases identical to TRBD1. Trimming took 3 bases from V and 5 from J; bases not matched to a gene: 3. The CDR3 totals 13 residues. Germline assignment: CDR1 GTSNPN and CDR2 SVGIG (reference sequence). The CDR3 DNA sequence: TGTGCCTGGAGGACAGGGGGCTCATATGGCTACACCTTC. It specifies CAWRTGGSYGYTF.

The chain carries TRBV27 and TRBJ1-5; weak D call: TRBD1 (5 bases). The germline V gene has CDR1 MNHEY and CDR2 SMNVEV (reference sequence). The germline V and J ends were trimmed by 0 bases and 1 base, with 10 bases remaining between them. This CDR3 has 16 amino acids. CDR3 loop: CASSLSAGPSNQPQHF. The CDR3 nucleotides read TGTGCCAGCAGTTTATCGGCGGGGCCGAGCAATCAGCCCCAGCATTTT.

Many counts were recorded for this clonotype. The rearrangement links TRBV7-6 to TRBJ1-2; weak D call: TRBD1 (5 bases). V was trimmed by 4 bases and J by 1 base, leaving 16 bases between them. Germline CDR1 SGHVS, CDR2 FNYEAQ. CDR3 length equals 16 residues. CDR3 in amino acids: CASSSPGGSRNYGYTF. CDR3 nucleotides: TGTGCCAGCAGCTCCCCGGGGGGTTCCCGTAACTATGGCTACACCTTC.

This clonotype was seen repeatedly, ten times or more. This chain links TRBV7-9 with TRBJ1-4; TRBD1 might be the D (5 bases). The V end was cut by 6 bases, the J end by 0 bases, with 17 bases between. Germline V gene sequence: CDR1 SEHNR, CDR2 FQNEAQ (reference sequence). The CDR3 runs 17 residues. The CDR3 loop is CASRKTLTGATNEKLFF. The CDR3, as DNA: TGTGCCAGCAGAAAAACCCTCACAGGAGCAACTAATGAAAAACTGTTTTTT.

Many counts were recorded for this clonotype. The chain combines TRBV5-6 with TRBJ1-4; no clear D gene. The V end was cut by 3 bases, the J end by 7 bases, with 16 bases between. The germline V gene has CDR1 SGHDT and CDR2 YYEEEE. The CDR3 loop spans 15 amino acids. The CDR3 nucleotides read TGTGCCAGCAGCTCGACTACAGTGGAGGGTGAAAAACTGTTTTTT. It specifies CASSSTTVEGEKLFF.

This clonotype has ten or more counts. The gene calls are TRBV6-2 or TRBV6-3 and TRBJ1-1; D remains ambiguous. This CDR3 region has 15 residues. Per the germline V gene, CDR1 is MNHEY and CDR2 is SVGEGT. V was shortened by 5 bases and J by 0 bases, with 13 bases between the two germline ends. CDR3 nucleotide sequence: TGTGCCAGCAGTAATTCTAGGTGGCTGAACACTGAAGCTTTCTTT. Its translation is CASSNSRWLNTEAFF.

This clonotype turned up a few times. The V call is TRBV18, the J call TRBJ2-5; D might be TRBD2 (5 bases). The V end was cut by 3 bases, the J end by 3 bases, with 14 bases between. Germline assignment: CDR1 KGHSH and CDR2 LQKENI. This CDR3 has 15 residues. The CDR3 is CASSPEVPFKETQYF. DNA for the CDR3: TGTGCCAGCTCACCGGAGGTCCCCTTTAAAGAGACCCAGTACTTC.